These 20 T cell receptor beta chains were all obtained from the same sample, sequenced in a study of metastatic and nonmetastatic thyroid tumors. Thyroid surgery was performed in patients who had received no treatment beforehand. TCRdb re-called the PCR reads through MiXCR. Of around 45,000 clones listed, 3.2% are singletons. Sequencing used blood. The receptor source for this set is a female donor with papillary thyroid cancer or a benign thyroid nodule (not recorded which). Some clones in this sample may be carry-over from other donors' samples.

This chain joins TRBV30 and TRBJ1-1; 10 positions match TRBD1. Trimming cost V 2 bases and J 10 bases; bases outside gene matches: 7. There are 13 residues in the CDR3. Looked up from germline, CDR1 is GTSNPN and CDR2 is SVGIG (reference sequence). CDR3 residues: CAWSNWDRGRAFF. Written as DNA, the CDR3 is TGTGCCTGGAGTAATTGGGACAGGGGCAGAGCTTTCTTT.

This clone was seen more than once but under ten times. The rearrangement uses TRBV9 and TRBJ2-1, with TRBD2 matching 10 bases. Germline V gives CDR1 SGDLS, CDR2 YYNGEE. Unmatched junction bases numbered 9, after V lost 0 bases and J lost 12 bases. This CDR3 contains 15 residues. The CDR3 is CASSVGTSGKEGQFF. CDR3 nucleotides: TGTGCCAGCAGCGTAGGGACTAGCGGAAAAGAGGGGCAGTTCTTC.

This clone has a count of ten or more. The chain couples TRBV6-1 to TRBJ1-2; 8 bases align to TRBD1. The CDR3 sequence is 18 residues long. Trimming cost V 5 bases and J 1 base; bases outside gene matches: 15. Germline-derived CDR1 and CDR2 are MNHNS and SASEGT. This CDR3 is CASSYGGRGHQINYGYTF. In nucleotides, the CDR3 is TGTGCCAGCAGTTACGGTGGCAGGGGGCATCAAATTAACTATGGCTACACCTTC.

This clone appeared many times. The chain joins TRBV29-1 to TRBJ1-1, with D perhaps matching TRBD1 (6 bases). CDR1 SQVTM and CDR2 ANQGSEA come from the germline V gene. This CDR3 region has 14 residues. Trimming took 1 base from V and 5 from J, leaving 14 bases between them. CDR3 nucleotides: TGCAGCGTTGAAGTTGGGGGCCTGGGTACTGAAGCTTTCTTT. Translation gives CSVEVGGLGTEAFF.

This clone occurred a few times. The junction and the germline gene differ at one end; a read error may be behind it. V usage is TRBV7-3 and J usage is TRBJ2-1; TRBD2 matches 11 bases. The CDR3 has 16 residues. CDR1 and CDR2 (germline): SGHTA, FQGTGA. The chain's CDR3 is CASSSRGTSGNNEQIF. CDR3 DNA sequence: TGTGCCAGCAGCTCCCGCGGGACTAGCGGCAACAATGAGCAGATCTTC.

This clone was recorded at least ten times. The V call is TRBV7-9, the J call TRBJ2-1; D may be TRBD2 (5 bases). In germline, CDR1 is SEHNR, CDR2 FQNEAQ (reference sequence). There are 12 residues in the CDR3. Trimming stripped 1 base from V and 10 bases from J, with 8 bases between. The DNA of the CDR3 is TGTGCCAGCAGCTTAGAGGGAGACGAGCAGTTCTTC. It encodes CASSLEGDEQFF.

There are many counts of this clone. V is TRBV30 and J is TRBJ1-5; tentatively, D is TRBD1 (5 bases). The CDR3 runs to 13 residues. V was shortened by 5 bases and J by 4 bases, with 12 bases between the two germline ends. The germline CDR1 and CDR2 sequences are GTSNPN and SVGIG (reference sequence). In nucleotides, the CDR3 is TGTGCCTGGGGGGCCTCGGGGAATCAGCCCCAGCATTTT. Its translation: CAWGASGNQPQHF.

V and J are TRBV5-1 and TRBJ2-1, with D possibly matching TRBD1 (7 bases). CDR1 and CDR2 from the germline V gene are SGHRS and YFSETQ. The CDR3 has 14 amino acids. The V end lost 8 bases, the J end lost 4 bases, and 16 bases lay between the germline ends. CDR3 sequence (DNA): TGCGCCAGTCGTCCGGGGGACAGTTACAATGAGCAGTTCTTC. This gives the protein CASRPGDSYNEQFF.

This clone has at least ten counts. The V call is TRBV5-1, the J call TRBJ1-2, with 10 bases matching TRBD1. Looked up from germline, CDR1 is SGHRS and CDR2 is YFSETQ. V trimming: 4 bases; J trimming: 8 bases; junction bases outside the gene matches: 8. The length of the CDR3 is 14 residues. DNA for the CDR3: TGCGCCAGCAGCCAACTGACAGGGGGCGTAGGCTACACCTTC. Its translation: CASSQLTGGVGYTF.

The chain is built from TRBV6-2 or TRBV6-3 and TRBJ1-5, with 8 nucleotides matching TRBD1. Germline CDR1 reads MNHEY; CDR2 reads SVGEGT. The CDR3 contains 14 residues. V dropped 6 bases and J dropped 9; count of bases not matched to a gene: 10. The CDR3 spells CASSPRQGTLPQHF. CDR3 nucleotide sequence: TGTGCCAGCAGCCCACGACAGGGGACCCTGCCCCAGCATTTT.

This clone was detected a few times. The V call is TRBV6-2 or TRBV6-3, the J call TRBJ1-5; D unclear. There are 15 residues in the CDR3. V was trimmed by 0 bases and J by 4 bases, leaving 10 bases between them. Looked up from germline, CDR1 is MNHEY and CDR2 is SVGEGT. The CDR3 DNA is TGTGCCAGCAGTTACTCTGGCAGAGCGAATCAGCCCCAGCATTTT. Amino acid sequence: CASSYSGRANQPQHF.

The rearrangement links TRBV6-1 to TRBJ1-5; D remains unclear. CDR3 length: 16 amino acids. Germline V CDR1 and CDR2: MNHNS, SASEGT. The ends were cut back, 7 bases at V and 4 bases at J, with 20 bases in the middle. CDR3 nucleotide sequence: TGTGCCAGCATAACTAATCTTGGGTCGGGGAATCAGCCCCAGCATTTT. Its protein is CASITNLGSGNQPQHF.

This clone was seen ten or more times. A much larger clone lies one base from this, so it may be a read error. The rearrangement joins TRBV27 to TRBJ1-1; possibly TRBD1 for D (6 bases). The germline V gene has CDR1 MNHEY and CDR2 SMNVEV (reference sequence). The CDR3 is made up of 19 amino acids. V shed 3 bases and J shed 0 bases, with 23 bases lying between them. As DNA, the CDR3 is TGTGCCAGCAGTTTGAACCCGGGGGGGGGGGCCTGGATGAACACTGAAGCTTTCTTT. This sequence encodes CASSLNPGGGAWMNTEAFF.

The chain recombines TRBV6-4 with TRBJ2-3, with a possible D match to TRBD2 (5 bases). V lost 3 bases, J lost 6 bases, and 10 bases lay in between. Germline CDR1 and CDR2: MRHNA and SNTAGT. This CDR3 is built from 13 residues. The CDR3 here is CASSERVTDTQYF. The CDR3 nucleotides are TGTGCCAGCAGTGAGAGGGTGACGGATACGCAGTATTTT.

This clone was counted many times. V usage is TRBV11-2 and J usage is TRBJ2-2; 7 bases agree with TRBD2. This CDR3 spans 14 amino acids. V shed 1 base, J shed 4 bases, and the junction held 0 bases outside the gene matches. Germline V gene sequence: CDR1 SGHAT, CDR2 FQNNGV. The CDR3 loop reads CASSLAGGTGELFF. The CDR3 region has the DNA TGTGCCAGCAGCTTAGCGGGAGGCACCGGGGAGCTGTTTTTT.

The chain is built from TRBV24-1 and TRBJ1-1, with 8 bases identical to TRBD1. The trim removed 2 bases at V and 3 bases at J, leaving 1 base unmatched. CDR3 size: 14 residues. CDR1 and CDR2 (germline): KGHDR, SFDVKD. The CDR3 is CATSDSDRDTEAFF. In DNA, the CDR3 is TGTGCCACCAGTGATTCGGACAGGGACACTGAAGCTTTCTTT.

This clone came up a few times. The chain carries TRBV6-4 and TRBJ2-6; 8 bases are shared with TRBD1. Per germline, CDR1 MRHNA and CDR2 SNTAGT. The CDR3 consists of 16 residues. With V trimmed by 4 bases and J by 0 bases, 2 bases remained unmatched. The CDR3 sequence is CASSAGTGSGANVLTF. CDR3 in DNA: TGTGCCAGCAGTGCCGGGACAGGCTCTGGGGCCAACGTCCTGACTTTC.

Many counts were recorded for this clone. The CDR3 nucleotides are TGTGCCAGCAGTTTCAATTCCCGGGACAGGGTGTCGTCAGAGACCCAGTACTTC. Translated, it gives CASSFNSRDRVSSETQYF. The V call is TRBV6-2 or TRBV6-3, the J call TRBJ2-5; 9 nucleotides line up with TRBD1. The V and J ends lost 4 bases and 4 bases, in that order; junction bases with no gene match: 16. Germline-derived CDR1 and CDR2 are MNHEY and SVGEGT. The CDR3 extends over 18 amino acids.

This clone was seen more than once but under ten times. The chain carries TRBV27 and TRBJ2-7, with 10 positions matching TRBD1. Trimming removed 2 bases from V and 2 bases from J; junction bases left unmatched: 3. From germline, CDR1 is MNHEY and CDR2 SMNVEV (reference sequence). This CDR3 is built from 15 residues. The CDR3 coding sequence is TGTGCCAGCAGTTTAGCCGGGACAGGGGCCTACGAGCAGTACTTC. Protein product: CASSLAGTGAYEQYF.

This clone has ten or more counts. CDR3 in amino acids: CASSQDLLAGVTGELFF. DNA for the CDR3: TGTGCCAGCAGCCAAGACCTACTAGCGGGAGTTACCGGGGAGCTGTTTTTT. The rearrangement uses TRBV14 and TRBJ2-2, with 11 positions matching TRBD2. Germline CDR1 SGHDN, CDR2 FVKESK. The CDR3 is made up of 17 amino acids. V dropped 0 bases and J dropped 5; count of bases not matched to a gene: 5.